These 20 T cell receptor beta chains originate from one sample sequenced in a study of cytotoxic CD8 clonotypes in ibrutinib-treated CLL. Produced via immunoSEQ multiplex PCR; TCRdb's table is partial and in-frame only. This table has approximately 32,000 clones, about 70% appearing once. Here the sequenced sample was PBMCs, taken before ibrutinib treatment. The receptor set was obtained from a human donor with chronic lymphocytic leukemia.

The rearrangement links TRBV18 to TRBJ2-7; a possible D gene is TRBD1 (7 bases). The V and J ends lost 5 bases and 1 base respectively, with 12 bases between them. Germline-derived CDR1 and CDR2 are KGHSH and LQKENI. The CDR3 has 14 amino acids. The CDR3 DNA sequence: TGTGCCAGCTCAGTCCAGGGGGGTTCCTACGAGCAGTACTTC. This codes for CASSVQGGSYEQYF. The full variable domain, completed using reference TRBV18 and TRBJ2-7, is NAGVMQNPRHLVRRRGQEARLRCSPMKGHSHVYWYRQLPEEGLKFMVYLQKENIIDESGMPKERFSAEFPKEGPSILRIQQVVRGDSAAYFCASSVQGGSYEQYFGPGTRLTVT.

The chain recombines TRBV6-5 with TRBJ2-7; 12 nucleotides line up with TRBD2. CDR3 length equals 14 residues. V was pared by 6 bases and J by 3 bases, with 3 bases of the junction left unmatched. Germline CDR1 reads MNHEY; CDR2 reads SVGAGI. CDR3 coding DNA: TGTGCCAGCAGCCTACTAGCGGGGGGCTACGAGCAGTACTTC. Protein: CASSLLAGGYEQYF.

This clone was detected a few times. The chain employs TRBV14 and TRBJ2-3, with 7 bases fitting TRBD1. CDR1 is SGHDN, CDR2 FVKESK, per germline. With V trimmed by 2 bases and J by 0 bases, 2 bases remained unmatched. The CDR3 sequence is 15 residues long. CDR3 residues: CASSQYRGSTDTQYF. CDR3 in DNA: TGTGCCAGCAGCCAATACAGGGGAAGCACAGATACGCAGTATTTT.

This sequence joins TRBV28 and TRBJ1-1, with D perhaps TRBD1 (5 bases). Germline CDR1 MDHEN, CDR2 SYDVKM. This CDR3 comprises 14 residues. The germline V and J ends were trimmed by 6 bases and 0 bases, with 11 bases remaining between them. CDR3 bases: TGTGCCAGCAGCACGACAGCATTGAACACTGAAGCTTTCTTT. Translated: CASSTTALNTEAFF.

J is TRBJ2-7 and V is TRBV11-2; perhaps TRBD1 as D (5 bases). There are 11 residues in the CDR3. Trimming took off 5 bases at V and 7 bases at J, with 9 bases between the two ends. Per germline, CDR1 SGHAT and CDR2 FQNNGV. CDR3: CASSIQGEQYF. In DNA form, the CDR3 reads TGTGCCAGCAGCATCCAGGGTGAGCAGTACTTC.

J is TRBJ2-3 and V is TRBV6-4, with 7 bases matching TRBD2. Germline assignment: CDR1 MRHNA and CDR2 SNTAGT. CDR3 length: 18 amino acids. The ends lost 3 bases at V and 0 bases at J; junction bases unmatched: 12. The CDR3 sequence is CASSELLQAGYSTDTQYF. DNA for the CDR3: TGTGCCAGCAGTGAGTTATTACAAGCGGGGTATAGCACAGATACGCAGTATTTT.

This clone was seen a few times. The V call is TRBV7-2, the J call TRBJ1-5, with TRBD1 identical over 7 bases. Germline V gives CDR1 SGHTA, CDR2 FQGNSA. The V segment lost 5 bases and the J segment 0 bases; nucleotides outside the gene matches: 10. There are 17 residues in the CDR3. Here the CDR3 DNA reads TGTGCCAGCAGCCAAGGACAGGTATCGAATAGCAATCAGCCCCAGCATTTT. This codes for CASSQGQVSNSNQPQHF.

This sequence joins TRBV6-5 and TRBJ2-1, with 11 positions matching TRBD2. Trimming took 5 bases from V and 3 from J; bases not matched to a gene: 3. This CDR3 has 15 amino acids. Germline V gives CDR1 MNHEY, CDR2 SVGAGI. CDR3 bases: TGTGCCAGCAGTACCGGGACTAGCGGCTACAATGAGCAGTTCTTC. Protein: CASSTGTSGYNEQFF.

The V call is TRBV11-3, the J call TRBJ2-3; D may be TRBD2 (5 bases). Germline CDR1 is SGHNT and CDR2 is YENEEA. V was clipped by 6 bases and J by 2 bases, with 12 bases between them. The CDR3 is 14 residues long. CDR3 bases: TGTGCCAGCAGGGGAATAGCGTTCACAGATACGCAGTATTTT. It codes for CASRGIAFTDTQYF.

This clone was observed a single time. The chain recombines TRBV5-4 with TRBJ1-4; a weak D match, TRBD1 (6 bases). This CDR3 has 16 residues. CDR1 SGHNT and CDR2 YYREEE come from the germline V gene (reference sequence). V lost 1 base to trimming and J lost 2 bases, with 12 bases between them. The DNA of the CDR3 is TGTGCCAGCAGCTTGACAGAGGGGGTCACTAATGAAAAACTGTTTTTT. As protein: CASSLTEGVTNEKLFF.

CDR3 in DNA: TGTGCCAGCAGCTTAGTAATGGTTGGACAGGGTTGGGACGAGCAGTACTTC. As protein: CASSLVMVGQGWDEQYF. This chain connects TRBV7-6 to TRBJ2-7; TRBD1 agrees at 8 bases. Germline V gene data show CDR1 as SGHVS and CDR2 as FNYEAQ. V lost 1 base and J lost 5; bases outside the gene matches: 13. The CDR3 contains 17 residues.

This chain joins TRBV7-2 and TRBJ2-5; 8 bases are shared with TRBD2. The CDR3 spans 15 residues. CDR1 is SGHTA, CDR2 FQGNSA, per germline. Trimming took 5 bases from V and 5 from J; bases not matched to a gene: 10. CDR3: CASSRRRGGPETQYF. Here the CDR3 DNA reads TGTGCCAGCAGCCGGCGGCGCGGGGGGCCTGAGACCCAGTACTTC.

The chain links TRBV10-3 to TRBJ2-7, with 7 bases identical to TRBD1. Germline values: CDR1 ENHRY, CDR2 SYGVKD. The trim removed 2 bases at V and 7 bases at J, leaving 8 bases unmatched. The length of the CDR3 is 14 residues. As DNA, the CDR3 is TGTGCCATCAGTGAGCGGCAGGGGGTCAGGGAGCAGTACTTC. Translated, it gives CAISERQGVREQYF.

The V call is TRBV7-9, the J call TRBJ2-7; D is possibly TRBD1 (5 bases). V was clipped by 5 bases and J by 3 bases, with 11 bases between them. Germline-derived CDR1 and CDR2 are SEHNR and FQNEAQ (reference sequence). The CDR3 sequence is 13 residues long. The CDR3 sequence is CASSRSRDYEQYF. In nucleotides, the CDR3 is TGTGCCAGCAGCCGAAGCAGGGACTACGAGCAGTACTTC.

This clone is classed as medium-sized. The chain recombines TRBV7-9 with TRBJ2-2; a possible D gene is TRBD1 (5 bases). CDR3 size: 13 residues. The V and J ends lost 2 bases and 4 bases respectively, with 5 bases between them. CDR1 is SEHNR, CDR2 FQNEAQ, per germline (reference sequence). The CDR3 DNA sequence: TGTGCCAGCAGCTTACAGGGCACCGGGGAGCTGTTTTTT. Translated, it gives CASSLQGTGELFF.

The V call is TRBV6-4, the J call TRBJ1-1; D perhaps matches TRBD1 (6 bases). Between the trimmed V and J ends, which lost 5 bases and 1 base, there was a span of 8 bases. In germline, CDR1 is MRHNA, CDR2 SNTAGT. This CDR3 comprises 13 residues. The CDR3 loop is CASSRGENTEAFF. Here the CDR3 DNA reads TGTGCCAGCAGTAGGGGGGAGAACACTGAAGCTTTCTTT.

DNA for the CDR3: TGTGCCAGCAGCACCCTTGGGGACACAGATACGCAGTATTTT. Amino acid sequence: CASSTLGDTDTQYF. The rearrangement links TRBV5-4 to TRBJ2-3; D is undetermined. The CDR3 is 14 residues long. Germline V gene sequence: CDR1 SGHNT, CDR2 YYREEE (reference sequence). The germline V and J ends were trimmed by 4 bases and 2 bases, with 11 bases remaining between them.

This clone appeared a few times. The J gene is TRBJ1-2, the V gene TRBV28, with 8 bases fitting TRBD1. CDR1 and CDR2 (germline): MDHEN, SYDVKM. V trimming: 6 bases; J trimming: 6 bases; junction bases outside the gene matches: 6. The length of the CDR3 is 13 residues. The CDR3 region is CASSRSGGDGYTF. In DNA form, the CDR3 reads TGTGCCAGCAGCCGGTCAGGGGGCGATGGCTACACCTTC.

The CDR3 DNA is TGTGCCAGCAGTAATTTCGGGGGGACCGGGGAGCTGTTTTTT. Protein: CASSNFGGTGELFF. The V call is TRBV6-5, the J call TRBJ2-2, with TRBD2 matching over 7 bases. Germline CDR1 and CDR2: MNHEY and SVGAGI. This CDR3 is 14 amino acids long. The V segment lost 5 bases and the J segment 5 bases; nucleotides outside the gene matches: 5.

This sequence joins TRBV7-3 and TRBJ2-3, with 10 bases that match TRBD2. Germline V gene sequence: CDR1 SGHTA, CDR2 FQGTGA. The CDR3 length is 14 residues. V shed 4 bases and J 6 bases; nucleotides not matched to a gene: 4. CDR3 DNA sequence: TGTGCCAGCAGCTACGATAGCGGGAGGGATACGCAGTATTTT. Amino acids: CASSYDSGRDTQYF.